This is a list of T cell receptor beta chains from one sample in a study of cytomegalovirus exposure and HLA in healthy donors. Data came from immunoSEQ multiplex PCR; TCRdb stores just in-frame clones and leaves some out. The sample gives 130,000 to 150,000 clones, over 60% of which show up once; 1.5% to 2% is in the top ten. The sequenced sample was PBMCs. The receptors derive from a woman aged 18 to 35 in good health and CMV-seronegative. Each CDR3 is given with its conserved first and last residue. D genes are given only for firm matches. Some rows mark clone size as missing; the rest say once, few, many or name a class of expanded clone.

J gene,clone size,V gene,D gene,CDR3 DNA,CDR3 protein
TRBJ2-1,NA,TRBV5-6,TRBD2,TGTGCCAGCAGCGGCGGACTAGCGGGCAATGAGCAGTTCTTC,CASSGGLAGNEQFF
TRBJ1-1,NA,TRBV5-5,NA,TGTGCCAGCACCCAGTCCACTGAAGCTTTCTTT,CASTQSTEAFF
TRBJ1-5,NA,TRBV29-1,NA,TGCAGCGTCTCCGGGGTGAATAGCAATCAGCCCCAGCATTTT,CSVSGVNSNQPQHF
TRBJ2-2,NA,TRBV5-1,TRBD2,TGCGCCAGCAGTCCAGCGGGGGATAACACCGGGGAGCTGTTTTTT,CASSPAGDNTGELFF
TRBJ2-5,NA,TRBV7-7,TRBD2,TGTGCCAGCACCCGGGGTAGCGGGAGGCTTCAAGAGACCCAGTACTTC,CASTRGSGRLQETQYF
TRBJ1-1,once,TRBV30,NA,TGTGCCTGGAGTGTAACAGAAAACACTGAAGCTTTCTTT,CAWSVTENTEAFF
TRBJ2-3,NA,TRBV7-6,NA,TGTGCCAGCAGCTTAGGGCAGTCCATCACAGATACGCAGTATTTT,CASSLGQSITDTQYF
TRBJ1-5,few,TRBV6-1,NA,TGTGCCAGCAAAAGTGGAGAGCCCCAGCATTTT,CASKSGEPQHF
TRBJ2-1,NA,TRBV7-2,NA,TGTGCCAGCAGCCCGACCACCGGGAGCCGGGATGAGCAGTTCTTC,CASSPTTGSRDEQFF
TRBJ2-2,once,TRBV7-6,TRBD1,TGTGCCAGCAGCTTATACGACAGGGCGAACACCGGGGAGCTGTTTTTT,CASSLYDRANTGELFF
TRBJ2-5,NA,TRBV21-1,NA,TGTGCCAGCACCCAAATTCCGACCCAGTACTTC,CASTQIPTQYF
TRBJ2-2,NA,TRBV7-3,TRBD2,TGTGCCAGCAGCTTAGGGGGACTAGCGGGCACCGGGGAGCTGTTTTTT,CASSLGGLAGTGELFF
TRBJ2-5,NA,TRBV28,TRBD2,TGTGCCAGCAGTGGACTAGCGGGGTATAAAGAGACCCAGTACTTC,CASSGLAGYKETQYF
TRBJ2-1,NA,TRBV6-1,TRBD2,TGTGCCAGCAGTGTCGCTTACCGGACTAGCGGGGGTTATGAGCAGTTCTTC,CASSVAYRTSGGYEQFF
TRBJ2-3,few,TRBV5-8,TRBD1,TGTGCCAGCAGCTCACGGACAGGCCGCACAGATACGCAGTATTTT,CASSSRTGRTDTQYF
TRBJ1-1,NA,TRBV6-5,TRBD1,TGTGCCAGCAGCGTAGGGACAGTGAACACTGAAGCTTTCTTT,CASSVGTVNTEAFF
TRBJ1-2,NA,TRBV4-3,TRBD1,TGCGCCAGCAGCCAAGAAGAGGCCGGGACAGGAGGTGGCTACACCTTC,CASSQEEAGTGGGYTF
TRBJ2-5,once,TRBV4-2,NA,TGTGCCAGCAGTCAAGATCCGCGGGGCGGAGAGACCCAGTACTTC,CASSQDPRGGETQYF
TRBJ2-1,NA,TRBV9,NA,TGTGCCAGCAGCCTCAGGACTCTCTCCTACAATGAGCAGTTCTTC,CASSLRTLSYNEQFF
TRBJ2-4,NA,TRBV7-9,TRBD1,TGTGCCAGCAGCTCAACCGGGACAGGCCAAAACAGTCAGTACTTC,CASSSTGTGQNSQYF
TRBJ1-1,few,TRBV27,NA,TGTGCCAGCAGTTCCCCAGGATGGAACACTGAAGCTTTCTTT,CASSSPGWNTEAFF
TRBJ2-7,NA,TRBV28,NA,TGTGCCAGCAGAGCCCTTACGTCTCAGGGCAACTACGAGCAGTACTTC,CASRALTSQGNYEQYF
TRBJ2-7,once,TRBV20-1,NA,TGCAGTGCTTCCCCCAGGTTCGAGCAGTACTTC,CSASPRFEQYF
TRBJ2-7,NA,TRBV2,NA,TGTGCCAGCGGTCCTTCGGACGAGCAGTACTTC,CASGPSDEQYF
TRBJ1-2,few,TRBV6-1,NA,TGTGCCAGCAGTGCCCAGATCACGGCAGGCTATGGCTACACCTTC,CASSAQITAGYGYTF
TRBJ2-6,NA,TRBV7-8,NA,TGTGCCAGCAGCTTTCTCGGTGAACCTGGGGCCAACGTCCTGACTTTC,CASSFLGEPGANVLTF
TRBJ2-3,NA,TRBV29-1,NA,TGCAGCGTTTATAACGGGGGGCCTCACACAGATACGCAGTATTTT,CSVYNGGPHTDTQYF
TRBJ2-7,NA,TRBV4-3,NA,TGCGCCAGCAGCCAAGAGCAGCAGGGGAGCTCCTACGAGCAGTACTTC,CASSQEQQGSSYEQYF
TRBJ2-2,NA,TRBV18,NA,TGTGCCAGCTCACCTTCCCGCGTCGGGGAGCTGTTTTTT,CASSPSRVGELFF
TRBJ1-2,once,TRBV5-8,TRBD1,TGTGCCAGCAGCTTTGCATTTACCGGGACAGCCAGCGGTGGCTACACCTTC,CASSFAFTGTASGGYTF
TRBJ1-1,NA,TRBV25-1,NA,TGTGCCAGCAGTGAATGGCGACAACAGAACACTGAAGCTTTCTTT,CASSEWRQQNTEAFF
TRBJ2-3,few,TRBV4-1,NA,TGCGCCAGCAGCCAAGGTCACTTTGCTGGCACAGATACGCAGTATTTT,CASSQGHFAGTDTQYF
TRBJ2-3,few,TRBV5-1,TRBD2,TGCGCCAGCAGGCGGGCTAGCGGGGGCACAGATACGCAGTATTTT,CASRRASGGTDTQYF
TRBJ2-1,NA,TRBV7-8,TRBD1,TGTGCCAGCAGCTTAGTAGGTGACAGGGTCTCCTACAATGAGCAGTTCTTC,CASSLVGDRVSYNEQFF
TRBJ1-1,NA,TRBV19,NA,TGTGCCAGTAGTCCACGGGAGCTGAACACTGAAGCTTTCTTT,CASSPRELNTEAFF
TRBJ1-2,NA,TRBV15,NA,TGTGCCACCAGCAGAGGGGGAGGAGACTATGGCTACACCTTC,CATSRGGGDYGYTF
TRBJ1-1,NA,TRBV28,NA,TGTGCCACCCGGGTCCGGGGCACTGAAGCTTTCTTT,CATRVRGTEAFF
TRBJ1-2,NA,TRBV5-4,TRBD1,TGTGCCAGCAGCTTGGCAGGGGGAAGCCGCGGCTACACCTTC,CASSLAGGSRGYTF
TRBJ1-1,few,TRBV5-6,NA,TGTGCCAGCAGCGACTCGAACACTGAAGCTTTCTTT,CASSDSNTEAFF
TRBJ1-4,NA,TRBV6-1,NA,TGTGCCAGCAGTGAAGCGGCAGGGATGAATAATGAAAAACTGTTTTTT,CASSEAAGMNNEKLFF
TRBJ1-1,NA,TRBV4-1,NA,TGCGCCAGCAGCCAAGGGCCGGGAACTGAAGCTTTCTTT,CASSQGPGTEAFF
TRBJ1-4,NA,TRBV18,TRBD1,TGTGCCAGCTCACCACCGAAGGGGGCGGATGAAAAACTGTTTTTT,CASSPPKGADEKLFF
TRBJ1-4,NA,TRBV9,NA,TGTGCCAGCAGCGGCGGAACAACTAATGAAAAACTGTTTTTT,CASSGGTTNEKLFF
TRBJ1-5,NA,TRBV5-1,NA,TGCGCCAGCAGCCTTGACGGGGATAATCAGCCCCAGCATTTT,CASSLDGDNQPQHF
TRBJ1-1,few,TRBV15,TRBD1,TGTGCCACCAGCGGGACAGGGGCCACTGAAGCTTTCTTT,CATSGTGATEAFF
TRBJ1-5,few,TRBV11-3,TRBD1,TGTGCCAGCAGCTGCGACAGGGGGCGAAATCAGCCCCAGCATTTT,CASSCDRGRNQPQHF
TRBJ2-1,NA,TRBV2,NA,TGTGCCAGCAGTGTTGCCGAAGCCCCTCATGAGCAGTTCTTC,CASSVAEAPHEQFF
TRBJ2-5,NA,TRBV13,TRBD2,TGTGCCAGCACCTTGCGGGAGCTGTTAGAGACCCAGTACTTC,CASTLRELLETQYF
TRBJ2-3,NA,TRBV7-9,TRBD2,TGTGCCAGCAGCCCAACTCGCGGGAGTGCAGATACGCAGTATTTT,CASSPTRGSADTQYF